This is a list of T cell receptor beta chains from one sample in a study of blood T cell repertoires in COVID-19. Generated by immunoSEQ multiplex PCR, the TCRdb table keeps only in-frame clones and is missing some. Of 130,000 to 150,000 clones in the sample, roughly 80% were seen once. The source material was peripheral blood. Receptors were obtained from a woman aged 80 or over with acute or convalescent COVID-19. Each CDR3 is given with its conserved first and last residue. D genes are given only for firm matches. The size entry is marked missing in some rows and otherwise reads once, few, many or a size class.

D	size	J	V	DNA	CDR3
NA	NA	TRBJ1-3	TRBV9	TGTGCCAGCAGCCCTCTTAGACAGACGATCTCTGGAAACACCATATATTTT	CASSPLRQTISGNTIYF
TRBD1	once	TRBJ1-2	TRBV10-3	TGTGCCATCAGTGAGGCCACAGGGGGCGAGCACTATGGCTACACCTTC	CAISEATGGEHYGYTF
TRBD1	NA	TRBJ1-1	TRBV6-4	TGTGCCAGCAGTGCCCCCTGGGACAGGAGTCCTGAAGCTTTCTTT	CASSAPWDRSPEAFF
NA	NA	TRBJ2-7	TRBV30	TGTGCCTGGAGTGTACTTTCAAACTACGAGCAGTACTTC	CAWSVLSNYEQYF
NA	NA	TRBJ1-1	TRBV5-1	TGCGCCAGCAGTTTAGGGGAAAGGACTGAAGCTTTCTTT	CASSLGERTEAFF
NA	NA	TRBJ1-4	TRBV15	TGTGCCACCAGCAGAGAAACGCTAGATAATGAAAAACTGTTTTTT	CATSRETLDNEKLFF
NA	NA	TRBJ1-2	TRBV19	TGTGCCAGTAGTATAGGAAACAGCTTCTATGGCTACACCTTC	CASSIGNSFYGYTF
NA	once	TRBJ2-7	TRBV5-5	TGTGCCAGCAGTCGTCCCTCCTACGAGCAGTACTTC	CASSRPSYEQYF
TRBD1	once	TRBJ2-6	TRBV18	TGTGCCAGCTCACCTTCGACAGGGTCTAGGGGGGCCAACGTCCTGACTTTC	CASSPSTGSRGANVLTF
TRBD1	NA	TRBJ2-7	TRBV4-2	TGTGCCAGCAGCCAAAGTCCCGGGACAGGGTTCGAGCAGTACTTC	CASSQSPGTGFEQYF
TRBD1	NA	TRBJ1-2	TRBV27	TGTGCCAGCAGCTACCTCCCAACAGGGGGCGGCTATGGCTACACCTTC	CASSYLPTGGGYGYTF
NA	NA	TRBJ1-2	TRBV7-6	TGTGCCAGCAGCTTAGTTGGGTCAGGAAACTATGGCTACACCTTC	CASSLVGSGNYGYTF
NA	NA	TRBJ1-4	TRBV9	TGTGCCAGCAGCTCCGACAGGAGGGGGGGAGGATCTAATGAAAAACTGTTTTTT	CASSSDRRGGGSNEKLFF
TRBD1	NA	TRBJ1-4	TRBV15	TGTGCCACCAGCAGAGATCGGGTTCCGGGACAGGGTGATGAAAAACTGTTTTTT	CATSRDRVPGQGDEKLFF
TRBD2	NA	TRBJ2-1	TRBV29-1	TGCAGCGCCGTCCGGGGGGGTAATGAGCAGTTCTTC	CSAVRGGNEQFF
NA	NA	TRBJ1-2	TRBV9	TGTGCCAGCAGCGACAGGGTTGGCTACACCTTC	CASSDRVGYTF
TRBD1	NA	TRBJ2-2	TRBV30	TGTGCCTGGAGTACAGGGGTCACCGGGGAGCTGTTTTTT	CAWSTGVTGELFF
TRBD1	NA	TRBJ2-7	TRBV7-2	TGTGCCAGCAGCCCAGCCGGGACAGGGGGCAGAATAGGACAGTACTTC	CASSPAGTGGRIGQYF
TRBD1	NA	TRBJ1-2	TRBV19	TGTGCCAGTAGTAGCAGGGGGCATAACTATGGCTACACCTTC	CASSSRGHNYGYTF
NA	NA	TRBJ2-2	TRBV3-1/TRBV3-2	TGTGCCAGCAGCGAACCGAGCGCCTCCGGGGAGCTGTTTTTT	CASSEPSASGELFF
NA	NA	TRBJ2-2	TRBV18	TGTGCCAGCGCTTCCCTAGCTAACACCGGGGAGCTGTTTTTT	CASASLANTGELFF
TRBD1	NA	TRBJ1-3	TRBV7-2	TGTGCCAGCAGCTTAAGGACAGGGCAGGGAAACACCATATATTTT	CASSLRTGQGNTIYF
NA	NA	TRBJ2-3	TRBV5-1	TGCGCCAGCAGCTTGCGTGATACGCAGTATTTT	CASSLRDTQYF
NA	NA	TRBJ2-3	TRBV6-2/TRBV6-3	TGTGCCAGCAGTTACTCGGGGCCCCCGGGGGGCACAGATACGCAGTATTTT	CASSYSGPPGGTDTQYF
TRBD2	NA	TRBJ2-3	TRBV6-4	TGTGCCAGCAGCGTTCGGGGGGGCACAGATACGCAGTATTTT	CASSVRGGTDTQYF
TRBD1	NA	TRBJ1-2	TRBV12-3/TRBV12-4	TGTGCCAGCAGTTTCGACAGGGTAAATGGCTACACCTTC	CASSFDRVNGYTF
NA	NA	TRBJ2-3	TRBV27	TGTGCCAGCCGGGGATCATCGGGAGCCCCAGATACGCAGTATTTT	CASRGSSGAPDTQYF
TRBD1	NA	TRBJ2-7	TRBV2	TGTGCCAGCAGTGAACTGGGACAGGGGGCGGGCGAGCAGTACTTC	CASSELGQGAGEQYF
NA	NA	TRBJ1-1	TRBV7-2	TGTGCCAGCAGCTTAGCGGCTGGTGGACTTTCCACTGAAGCTTTCTTT	CASSLAAGGLSTEAFF
NA	NA	TRBJ1-1	TRBV5-4	TGTGCCAGCAGTCCATCCGCCAGGCGCGACACTGAAGCTTTCTTT	CASSPSARRDTEAFF
TRBD2	NA	TRBJ2-1	TRBV9	TGTGCCAGTAGCGTAGCTGGGACTAGCTCCTACAATGAGCAGTTCTTC	CASSVAGTSSYNEQFF
TRBD2	NA	TRBJ2-2	TRBV5-6	TGTGCCAGCAGCTTGGCGAGCGGGGGACAAAACACCGGGGAGCTGTTTTTT	CASSLASGGQNTGELFF
TRBD2	NA	TRBJ2-5	TRBV6-2/TRBV6-3	TGTGCCAGCAGTTACGGAGCGGGGGGGGGCGAAGAGACCCAGTACTTC	CASSYGAGGGEETQYF
NA	NA	TRBJ1-2	TRBV6-5	TGTGCCAGCAGTTTGTACTGGGGGGGCTATGGCTACACCTTC	CASSLYWGGYGYTF
TRBD2	NA	TRBJ2-2	TRBV5-1	TGCGCCAGCAGCTCACGGACTAGCGGGGGGGTTGCCGGGGAGCTGTTTTTT	CASSSRTSGGVAGELFF
NA	NA	TRBJ2-5	TRBV11-3	TGTGCCAGCAGCTTACAGCGTCAAGAGACCCAGTACTTC	CASSLQRQETQYF
NA	NA	TRBJ2-3	TRBV21-1	TGTGCCAGCAGCAAAGCGCTTTTGAGGGCTAGCACAGATACGCAGTATTTT	CASSKALLRASTDTQYF
NA	NA	TRBJ1-1	TRBV7-9	TGTGCCAGCAGAACCGGACAGCTCATGAACACTGAAGCTTTCTTT	CASRTGQLMNTEAFF
NA	many	TRBJ2-7	TRBV9	TGTGCCAGCAGCCCCCGAGGACAACGAAGCTCCTACGAGCAGTACTTC	CASSPRGQRSSYEQYF
NA	NA	TRBJ1-6	TRBV2	TGTGCCAGCAGCGGATCACAGGGTGGAGTTTCACCCCTCCACTTT	CASSGSQGGVSPLHF
TRBD1	NA	TRBJ1-5	TRBV6-5	TGTGCCAGCAGTCGCCAGGGGGCGCAGGATCAGCCCCAGCATTTT	CASSRQGAQDQPQHF
TRBD1	NA	TRBJ1-6	TRBV5-6	TGTGCCAGCAGCTTGGACCAGGGGGATTCACCCCTCCACTTT	CASSLDQGDSPLHF
NA	NA	TRBJ1-1	TRBV18	TGTGCCAGCTCACCATACAGGGAAAGGATGGGCACTGAAGCTTTCTTT	CASSPYRERMGTEAFF
NA	NA	TRBJ2-7	TRBV7-7	TGTGCCAGCAGCTTATCGATTGGGGGGGCCGAGTACTTC	CASSLSIGGAEYF
TRBD1	NA	TRBJ2-7	TRBV6-5	TGTGCCAGCAGTTTCGGGACAGGTGCCTACGAGCAGTACTTC	CASSFGTGAYEQYF
NA	NA	TRBJ2-3	TRBV9	TGTGCCAGCAGCTCTACAGGGTCGGGCGATACGCAGTATTTT	CASSSTGSGDTQYF
NA	NA	TRBJ2-3	TRBV3-1/TRBV3-2	TGTGCCAGCAGCCAAGATGAGCAGAGGAGTACGCAGTATTTT	CASSQDEQRSTQYF
NA	NA	TRBJ1-3	TRBV6-5	TGTGCCAGCAGTTACTCGAGTCCAGGGGCTGGAAACACCATATATTTT	CASSYSSPGAGNTIYF
NA	NA	TRBJ2-2	TRBV6-5	TGTGCCAGCAGTTACTCGTCGAGTTCCGCCGGGGAGCTGTTTTTT	CASSYSSSSAGELFF